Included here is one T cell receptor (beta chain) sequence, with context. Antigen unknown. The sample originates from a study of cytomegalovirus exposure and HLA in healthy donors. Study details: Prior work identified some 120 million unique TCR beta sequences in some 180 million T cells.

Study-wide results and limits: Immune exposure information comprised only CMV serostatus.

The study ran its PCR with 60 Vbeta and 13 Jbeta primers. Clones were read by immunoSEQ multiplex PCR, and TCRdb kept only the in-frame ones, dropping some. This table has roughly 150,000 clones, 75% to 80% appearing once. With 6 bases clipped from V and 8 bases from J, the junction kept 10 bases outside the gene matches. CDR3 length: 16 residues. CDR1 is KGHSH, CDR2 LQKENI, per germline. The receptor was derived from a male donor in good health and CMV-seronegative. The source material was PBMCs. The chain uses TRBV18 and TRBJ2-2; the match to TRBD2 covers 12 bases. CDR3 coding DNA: TGTGCCAGCTCGAGACTAGCGGGAGCCGGTCAAGGGGAGCTGTTTTTT. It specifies CASSRLAGAGQGELFF. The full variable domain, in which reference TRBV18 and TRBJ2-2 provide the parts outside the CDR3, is NAGVMQNPRHLVRRRGQEARLRCSPMKGHSHVYWYRQLPEEGLKFMVYLQKENIIDESGMPKERFSAEFPKEGPSILRIQQVVRGDSAAYFCASSRLAGAGQGELFFGEGSRLTVL.